The T cell receptor (beta chain) under discussion was sequenced for a study of blood T cell repertoires in COVID-19. Study as a whole: Donors in the United States, Italy and Spain gave samples during acute or convalescent COVID-19.

The junction had 11 bases not matched to a gene; V was cut back by 6 bases and J by 5 bases. CDR3 length: 16 residues. The germline V gene has CDR1 SGDLS and CDR2 YYNGEE. This table comes from immunoSEQ multiplex PCR, and its TCRdb copy is limited to in-frame clones, with some not included. The table lists over 200,000 clones, around 82% of them singletons. This receptor was identified in a man aged 50 to 60 with active or convalescent COVID-19. V is TRBV9 and J is TRBJ2-1, with 10 bases aligning to TRBD2. Sequenced material: peripheral blood. As DNA, the CDR3 is TGTGCCAGCACCCCTAGAGGGCTAGCGGGGGACAATGAGCAGTTCTTC. The encoded protein is CASTPRGLAGDNEQFF.